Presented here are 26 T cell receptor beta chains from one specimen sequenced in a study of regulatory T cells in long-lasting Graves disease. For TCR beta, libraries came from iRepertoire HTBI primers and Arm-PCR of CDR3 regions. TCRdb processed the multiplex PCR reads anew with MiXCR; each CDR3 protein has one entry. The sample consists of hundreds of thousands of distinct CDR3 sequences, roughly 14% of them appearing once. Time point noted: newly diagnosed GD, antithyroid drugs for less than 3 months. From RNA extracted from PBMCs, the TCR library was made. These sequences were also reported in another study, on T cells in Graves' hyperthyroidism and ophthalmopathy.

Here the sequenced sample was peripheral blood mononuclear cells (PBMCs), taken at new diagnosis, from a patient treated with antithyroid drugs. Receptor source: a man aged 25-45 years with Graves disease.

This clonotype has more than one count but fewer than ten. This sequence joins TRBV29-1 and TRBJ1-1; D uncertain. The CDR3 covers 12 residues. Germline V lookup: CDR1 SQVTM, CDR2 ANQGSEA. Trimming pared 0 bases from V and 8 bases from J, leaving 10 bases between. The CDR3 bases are TGCAGCGTTGAAGATCCCCGACGGGAAGCTTTCTTT. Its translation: CSVEDPRREAFF.

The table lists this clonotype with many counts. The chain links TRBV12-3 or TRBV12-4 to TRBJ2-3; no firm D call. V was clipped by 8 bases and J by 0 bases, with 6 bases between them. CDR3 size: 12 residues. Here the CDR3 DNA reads TGTGCCAGCGCGACTAGCACAGATACGCAGTATTTT. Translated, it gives CASATSTDTQYF.

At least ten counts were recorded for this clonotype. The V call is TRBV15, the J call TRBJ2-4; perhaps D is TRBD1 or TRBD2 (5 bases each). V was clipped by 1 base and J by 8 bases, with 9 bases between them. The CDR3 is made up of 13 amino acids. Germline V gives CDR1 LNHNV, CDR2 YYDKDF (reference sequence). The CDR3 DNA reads TGTGCCACCAGCAGAGGAGGGGTAGACATTCAGTACTTC. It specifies CATSRGGVDIQYF. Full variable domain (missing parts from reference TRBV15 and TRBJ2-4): DAMVIQNPRYQVTQFGKPVTLSCSQTLNHNVMYWYQQKSSQAPKLLFHYYDKDFNNEADTPDNFQSRRPNTSFCFLDIRSPGLGDTAMYLCATSRGGVDIQYFGAGTRLSVL.

CDR3 DNA sequence: TGTGCCAGCAGCCAATCAGTGGGAGCGGGAGGAGCGAACACCGGGGAGCTGTTTTTT. Its protein product is CASSQSVGAGGANTGELFF. This chain uses TRBV3-1 with TRBJ2-2; TRBD2 aligns across 9 bases. The CDR3 is 19 residues long. Germline CDR1 LGHDT, CDR2 YNNKEL (reference sequence). V trimming: 2 bases; J trimming: 0 bases; junction bases outside the gene matches: 10.

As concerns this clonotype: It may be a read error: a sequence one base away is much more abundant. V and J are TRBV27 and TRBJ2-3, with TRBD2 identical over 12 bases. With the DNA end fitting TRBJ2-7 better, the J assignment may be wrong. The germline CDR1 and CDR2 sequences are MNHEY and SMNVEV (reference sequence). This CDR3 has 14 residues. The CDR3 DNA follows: TGTGCCACTACGAGACTAGCGGGGGACAATGAGCAGTACTTC. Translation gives CATTRLAGDNEQYF.

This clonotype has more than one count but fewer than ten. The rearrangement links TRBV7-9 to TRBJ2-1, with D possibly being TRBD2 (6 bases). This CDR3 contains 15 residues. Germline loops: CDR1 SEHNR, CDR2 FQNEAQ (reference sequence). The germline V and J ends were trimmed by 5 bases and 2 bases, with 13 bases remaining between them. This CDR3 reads CASSNPGGPYNEQFF. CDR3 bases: TGTGCCAGCAGCAACCCCGGGGGACCCTACAATGAGCAGTTCTTC.

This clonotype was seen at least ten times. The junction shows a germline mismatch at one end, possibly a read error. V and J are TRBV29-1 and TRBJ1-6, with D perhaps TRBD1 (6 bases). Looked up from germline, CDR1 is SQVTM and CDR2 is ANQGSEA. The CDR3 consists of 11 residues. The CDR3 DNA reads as TGCAGCGTTGCTGAGGGGAGGACAGCATACTTT. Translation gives CSVAEGRTAYF. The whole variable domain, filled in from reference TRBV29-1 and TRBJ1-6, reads SAVISQKPSRDICQRGTSLTIQCQVDSQVTMMFWYRQQPGQSLTLIATANQGSEATYESGFVIDKFPISRPNLTFSTLTVSNMSPEDSSIYLCSVAEGRTAYFGNGTRLTVT.

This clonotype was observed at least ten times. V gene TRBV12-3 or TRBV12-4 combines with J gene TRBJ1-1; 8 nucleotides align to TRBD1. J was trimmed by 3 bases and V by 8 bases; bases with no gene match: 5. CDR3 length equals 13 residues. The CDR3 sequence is CASDRGSDTEAFF. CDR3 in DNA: TGTGCCAGCGACAGGGGATCGGACACTGAAGCTTTCTTT.

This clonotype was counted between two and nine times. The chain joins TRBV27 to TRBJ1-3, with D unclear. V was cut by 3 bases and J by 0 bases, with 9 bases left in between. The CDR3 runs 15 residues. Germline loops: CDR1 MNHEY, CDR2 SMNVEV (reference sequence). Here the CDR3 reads CASSFVRNSGNTIYF. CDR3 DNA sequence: TGTGCCAGCAGTTTTGTAAGGAACTCTGGAAACACCATATATTTT.

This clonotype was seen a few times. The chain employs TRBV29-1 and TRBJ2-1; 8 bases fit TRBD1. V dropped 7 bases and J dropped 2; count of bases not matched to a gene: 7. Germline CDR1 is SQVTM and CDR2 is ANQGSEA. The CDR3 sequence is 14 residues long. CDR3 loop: CSAQGAGAYNEQFF. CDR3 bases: TGCAGCGCTCAGGGGGCCGGGGCCTACAATGAGCAGTTCTTC.

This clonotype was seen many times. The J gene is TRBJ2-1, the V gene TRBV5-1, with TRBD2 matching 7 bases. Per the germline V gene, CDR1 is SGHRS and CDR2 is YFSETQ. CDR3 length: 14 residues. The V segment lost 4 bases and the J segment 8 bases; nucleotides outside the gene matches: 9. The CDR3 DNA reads TGCGCCAGCAGCATCCTACTAGCGACGGATGAGCAGTTCTTC. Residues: CASSILLATDEQFF. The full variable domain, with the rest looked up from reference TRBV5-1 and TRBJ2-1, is KAGVTQTPRYLIKTRGQQVTLSCSPISGHRSVSWYQQTPGQGLQFLFEYFSETQRNKGNFPGRFSGRQFSNSRSEMNVSTLELGDSALYLCASSILLATDEQFFGPGTRLTVL.

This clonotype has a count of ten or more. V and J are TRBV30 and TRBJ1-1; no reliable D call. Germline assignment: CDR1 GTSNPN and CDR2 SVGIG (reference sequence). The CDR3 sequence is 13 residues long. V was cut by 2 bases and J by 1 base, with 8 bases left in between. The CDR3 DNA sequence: TGTGCCTGGAGTCCCGTAGGGAACACTGAAGCTTTCTTT. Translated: CAWSPVGNTEAFF. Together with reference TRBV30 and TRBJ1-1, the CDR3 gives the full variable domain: SQTIHQWPATLVQPVGSPLSLECTVEGTSNPNLYWYRQAAGRGLQLLFYSVGIGQISSEVPQNLSASRPQDRQFILSSKKLLLSDSGFYLCAWSPVGNTEAFFGQGTRLTVV.

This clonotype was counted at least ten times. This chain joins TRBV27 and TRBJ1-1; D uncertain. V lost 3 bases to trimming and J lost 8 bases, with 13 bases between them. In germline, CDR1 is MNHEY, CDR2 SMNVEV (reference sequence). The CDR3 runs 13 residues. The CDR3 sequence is CASSLGRAGEAFF. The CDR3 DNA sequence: TGTGCCAGCAGTTTGGGTCGGGCAGGCGAAGCTTTCTTT.

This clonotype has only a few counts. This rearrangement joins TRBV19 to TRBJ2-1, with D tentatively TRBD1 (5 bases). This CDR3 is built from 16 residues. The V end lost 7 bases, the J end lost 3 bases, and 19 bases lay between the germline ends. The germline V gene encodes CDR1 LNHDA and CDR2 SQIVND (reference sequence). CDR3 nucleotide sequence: TGTGCCAGTAAGGGGCAGGACCAAATACTCTACAATGAGCAGTTCTTC. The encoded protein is CASKGQDQILYNEQFF.

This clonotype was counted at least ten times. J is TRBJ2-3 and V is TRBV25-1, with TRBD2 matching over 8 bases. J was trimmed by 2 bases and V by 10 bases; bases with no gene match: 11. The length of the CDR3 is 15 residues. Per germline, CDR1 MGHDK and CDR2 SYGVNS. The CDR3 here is CATTRAGAHTDTQYF. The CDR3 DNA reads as TGTGCCACGACCCGAGCGGGAGCGCACACAGATACGCAGTATTTT.

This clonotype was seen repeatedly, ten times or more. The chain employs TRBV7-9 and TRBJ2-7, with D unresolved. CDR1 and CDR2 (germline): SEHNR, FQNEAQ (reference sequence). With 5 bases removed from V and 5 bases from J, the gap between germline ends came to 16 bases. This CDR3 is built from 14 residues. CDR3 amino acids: CASSPRSSRNEQYF. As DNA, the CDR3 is TGTGCCAGCAGCCCAAGGTCCTCTCGCAACGAGCAGTACTTC.

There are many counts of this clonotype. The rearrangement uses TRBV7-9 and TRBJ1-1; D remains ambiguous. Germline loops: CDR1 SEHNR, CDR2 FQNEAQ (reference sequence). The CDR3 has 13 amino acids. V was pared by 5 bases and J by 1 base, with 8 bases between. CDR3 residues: CASSAQPNTEAFF. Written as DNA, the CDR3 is TGTGCCAGCAGCGCCCAACCGAACACTGAAGCTTTCTTT.

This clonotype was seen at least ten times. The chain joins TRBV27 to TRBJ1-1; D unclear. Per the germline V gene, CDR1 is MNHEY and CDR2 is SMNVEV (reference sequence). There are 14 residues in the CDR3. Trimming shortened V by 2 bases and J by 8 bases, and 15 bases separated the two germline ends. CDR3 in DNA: TGTGCCAGCAGTTTACTCCGAAACGGGGAGGAAGCTTTCTTT. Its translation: CASSLLRNGEEAFF.

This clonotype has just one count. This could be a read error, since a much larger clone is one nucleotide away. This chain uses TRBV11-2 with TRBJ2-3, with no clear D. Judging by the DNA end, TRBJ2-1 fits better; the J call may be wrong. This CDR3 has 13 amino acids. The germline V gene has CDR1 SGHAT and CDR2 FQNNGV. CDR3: CASSLDNPYEQFF. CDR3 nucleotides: TGTGCCAGCAGCTTAGATAATCCATACGAGCAGTTCTTC.

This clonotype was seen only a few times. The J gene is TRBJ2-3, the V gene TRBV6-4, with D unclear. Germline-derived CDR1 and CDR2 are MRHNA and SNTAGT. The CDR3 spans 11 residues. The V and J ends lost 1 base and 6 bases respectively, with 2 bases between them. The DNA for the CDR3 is TGTGCCAGCAGTGACTTGGATACGCAGTATTTT. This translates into CASSDLDTQYF.

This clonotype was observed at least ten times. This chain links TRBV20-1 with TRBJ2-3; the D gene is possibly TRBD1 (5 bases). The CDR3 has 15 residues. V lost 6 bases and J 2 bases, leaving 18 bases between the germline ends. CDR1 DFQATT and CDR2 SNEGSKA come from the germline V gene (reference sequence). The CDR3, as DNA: TGCAGTGCCAGGGATGGGCAGAGGTTCACAGATACGCAGTATTTT. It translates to CSARDGQRFTDTQYF.

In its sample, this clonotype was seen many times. The DNA for the CDR3 is TGTGCCAGCATGAGAGGACTCCAGGTAGTCAGCACAGATACGCAGTATTTT. Amino acid sequence: CASMRGLQVVSTDTQYF. This rearrangement joins TRBV6-1 to TRBJ2-3; a weak D match, TRBD2 (5 bases). The CDR3 contains 17 residues. Germline values: CDR1 MNHNS, CDR2 SASEGT. Deletions cut 7 bases from V and 0 bases from J, with 20 bases between.

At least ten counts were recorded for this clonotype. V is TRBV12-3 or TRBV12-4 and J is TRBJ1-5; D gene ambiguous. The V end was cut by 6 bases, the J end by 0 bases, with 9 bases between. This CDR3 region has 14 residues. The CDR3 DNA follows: TGTGCCAGCAGCAAACGTAATAGCAATCAGCCCCAGCATTTT. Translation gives CASSKRNSNQPQHF.

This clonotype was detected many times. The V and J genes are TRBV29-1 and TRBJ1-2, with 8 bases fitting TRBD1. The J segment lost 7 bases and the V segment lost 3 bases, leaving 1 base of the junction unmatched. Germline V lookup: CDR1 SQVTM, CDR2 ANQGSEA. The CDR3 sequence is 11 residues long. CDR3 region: CSVETGAGYTF. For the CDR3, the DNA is TGCAGCGTTGAGACAGGGGCTGGCTACACCTTC.

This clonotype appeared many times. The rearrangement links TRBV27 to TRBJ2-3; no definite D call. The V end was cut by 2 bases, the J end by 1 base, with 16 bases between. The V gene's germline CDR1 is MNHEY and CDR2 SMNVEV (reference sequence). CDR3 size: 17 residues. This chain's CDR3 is CASSLEWALAGTDTQYF. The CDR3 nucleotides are TGTGCCAGCAGTTTAGAATGGGCCTTGGCGGGCACAGATACGCAGTATTTT.

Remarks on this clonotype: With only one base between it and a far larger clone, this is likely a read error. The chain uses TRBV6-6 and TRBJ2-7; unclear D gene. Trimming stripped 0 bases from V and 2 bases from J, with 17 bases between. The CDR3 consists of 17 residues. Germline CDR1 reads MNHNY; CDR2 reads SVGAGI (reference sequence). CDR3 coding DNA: TGTGCCAGCAGTTACTCGGAATTGGGTTACCTAACCTACGAGCAGTACTTC. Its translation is CASSYSELGYLTYEQYF.